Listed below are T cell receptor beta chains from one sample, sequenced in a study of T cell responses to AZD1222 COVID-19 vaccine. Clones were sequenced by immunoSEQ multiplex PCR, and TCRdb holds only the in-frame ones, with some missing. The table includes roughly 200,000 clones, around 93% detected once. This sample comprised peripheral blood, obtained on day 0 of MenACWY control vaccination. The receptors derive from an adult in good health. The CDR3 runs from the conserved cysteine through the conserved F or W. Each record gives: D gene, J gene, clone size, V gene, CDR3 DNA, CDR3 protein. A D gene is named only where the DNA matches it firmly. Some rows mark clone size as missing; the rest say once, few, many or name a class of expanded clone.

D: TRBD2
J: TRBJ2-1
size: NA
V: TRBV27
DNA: TGTGCCAGCAGAAAGGACGGGACTAGTGTAGTAAATGAGCAGTTCTTC
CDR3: CASRKDGTSVVNEQFF

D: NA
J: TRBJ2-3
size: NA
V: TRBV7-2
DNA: TGTGCCAGCAGCTTATCTCGGGCGGGGGCCAATGAGGATACGCAGTATTTT
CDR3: CASSLSRAGANEDTQYF

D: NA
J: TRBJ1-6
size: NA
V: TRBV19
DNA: TGTGCCAGTAGTATAGGAGGGGCGCCCGGACCCCTCCACTTT
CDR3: CASSIGGAPGPLHF

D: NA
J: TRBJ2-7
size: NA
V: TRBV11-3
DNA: TGTGCCAGCAGCTTAGCGGCCAGGGGTTACGAGCAGTACTTC
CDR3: CASSLAARGYEQYF

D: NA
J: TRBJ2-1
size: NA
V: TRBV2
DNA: TGTGCCAGCAACCGACTAGAAGCAAGCAATGAGCAGTTCTTC
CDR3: CASNRLEASNEQFF

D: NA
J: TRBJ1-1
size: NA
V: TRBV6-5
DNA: TGTGCCAGCAGTCGAACCAGATCCCGGTCAGCTTTCTTT
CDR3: CASSRTRSRSAFF

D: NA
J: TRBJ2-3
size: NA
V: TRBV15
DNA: TGTGCCACCAGTCAACGGGATACGCAGTATTTT
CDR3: CATSQRDTQYF

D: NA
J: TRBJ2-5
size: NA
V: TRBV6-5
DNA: TGTGCCAGCAGTTCCGGCGGCGGCGGGGAGACCCAGTACTTC
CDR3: CASSSGGGGETQYF

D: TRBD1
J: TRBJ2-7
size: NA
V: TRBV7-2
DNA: TGTGCCAGCAGTCGGGACAGGGCCTACGAGCAGTACTTC
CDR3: CASSRDRAYEQYF

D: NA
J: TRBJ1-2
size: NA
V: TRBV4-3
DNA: TGCGCCAGCAGCCAAGACGACGGCGCCTATGGCTACACCTTC
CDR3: CASSQDDGAYGYTF

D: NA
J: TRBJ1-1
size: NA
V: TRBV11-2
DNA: TGTGCCAGCAGCCAAGGAGGCAGGGGCACTGAAGCTTTCTTT
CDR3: CASSQGGRGTEAFF

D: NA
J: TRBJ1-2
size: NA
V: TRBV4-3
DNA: TGCGCCAGCAGCCGATTGACAGATAACTATGGCTACACCTTC
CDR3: CASSRLTDNYGYTF

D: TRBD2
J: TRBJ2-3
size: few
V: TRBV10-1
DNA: TGCGCCAGCAGTGCCCCGACTAGCGGGGCCAGCACAGATACGCAGTATTTT
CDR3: CASSAPTSGASTDTQYF

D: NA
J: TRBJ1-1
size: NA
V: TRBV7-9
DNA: TGTGCCAGCAGCTTAGCGGAGGGGCATAACACTGAAGCTTTCTTT
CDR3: CASSLAEGHNTEAFF

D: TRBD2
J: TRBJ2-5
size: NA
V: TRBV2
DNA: TGTGCCAGCAGACTGGGCGGTGGCGGGGGGCAGGAGACCCAGTACTTC
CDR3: CASRLGGGGGQETQYF

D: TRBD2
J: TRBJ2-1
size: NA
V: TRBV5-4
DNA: TGTGCCAGCAGCTTCCTAGCGGGCGCGTCCTACAATGAGCAGTTCTTC
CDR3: CASSFLAGASYNEQFF

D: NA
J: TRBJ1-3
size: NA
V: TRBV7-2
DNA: TGTGCCAGCAGGTTAACAGTAGACTCTGGAAACACCATATATTTT
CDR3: CASRLTVDSGNTIYF